These 9 T cell receptor beta chains originate from one sample sequenced in a study of blood T cells in healthy people across ages. The authors ran a second PCR of about 7 to 11 cycles using a sample-barcoded 5' primer and a J-beta primer mix. TCRdb independently ran MiXCR on the 5' RACE reads; one entry per CDR3 protein. Counted here are approximately 800,000 distinct CDR3 sequences, roughly 60% occurring once; the ten biggest clones make up around 30%. The material sequenced was blood. The source of these receptors is a man younger than 45 in good health.

The genes are TRBV7-2 and TRBJ2-2; TRBD1 might be the D (6 bases). Trimming took 5 bases from V and 5 from J, leaving 15 bases between them. The CDR3 length is 15 residues. Germline-derived CDR1 and CDR2 are SGHTA and FQGNSA. The CDR3 protein is CASSPSGQSTGELFF. The CDR3 DNA sequence: TGTGCCAGCAGCCCGAGCGGACAGTCTACCGGGGAGCTGTTTTTT.

This clonotype occurred a few times. This sequence joins TRBV12-3 or TRBV12-4 and TRBJ1-6; a weak D match, TRBD1 (5 bases). This CDR3 contains 13 residues. V was pared by 3 bases and J by 8 bases, with 8 bases between. The CDR3 sequence: CASSFAGHSPLHF. The CDR3 nucleotides read TGTGCCAGCAGTTTTGCAGGGCATTCACCCCTCCACTTT.

The chain couples TRBV7-9 to TRBJ2-7; no reliable D call. Trimming pared 4 bases from V and 3 bases from J, leaving 10 bases between. This CDR3 spans 13 amino acids. CDR1 is SEHNR and CDR2 is FQNEAQ in the germline V gene (reference sequence). The CDR3 region has the DNA TGTGCCAGCAGCTACGACCCCCTCTACGAGCAGTACTTC. It translates to CASSYDPLYEQYF.

The gene calls are TRBV20-1 and TRBJ2-7, with no clear D. Matching the DNA end better, TRBJ2-5 makes the J call doubtful. The CDR3 contains 16 residues. Germline CDR1 DFQATT, CDR2 SNEGSKA (reference sequence). The CDR3 coding sequence is TGCAGTGCTAGAGAGGTCTTCAAAGCCTTCCAAGAGACCCAGTACTTC. Translation: CSAREVFKAFQETQYF.

In DNA form, the CDR3 reads TGTGCCAGCTCACCACAGGGGGATCAGCCCCAGCATTTT. It translates to CASSPQGDQPQHF. The V and J genes are TRBV18 and TRBJ1-5; D possibly corresponds to TRBD1 (6 bases). Germline values: CDR1 KGHSH, CDR2 LQKENI. Deletions cut 1 base from V and 5 bases from J, with 6 bases between. CDR3 size: 13 residues.

As to this clonotype: A read error may produce the germline difference seen at one junction end. The genes are TRBV6-2 or TRBV6-3 and TRBJ2-1, with TRBD1 matching over 9 bases. CDR3 length equals 14 residues. Germline CDR1 and CDR2: MNHEY and SVGEGT. The CDR3 spells CASSGQGSYNEQFF. CDR3 nucleotide sequence: TGCGCCAGCAGCGGACAGGGGTCCTACAATGAGCAGTTCTTC.

This clonotype has more than one count but fewer than ten. This chain connects TRBV18 to TRBJ2-1, with 8 bases identical to TRBD1. The CDR3 loop spans 15 amino acids. Trimming at V came to 5 bases and at J to 9 bases, leaving 12 bases not matched to a gene. Germline V gene sequence: CDR1 KGHSH, CDR2 LQKENI. The CDR3 bases are TGTGCCAGCTCATCGCGACAGGGGCCTACGAGTGAGCAGTTCTTC. Encoded protein: CASSSRQGPTSEQFF.

The chain's CDR3 is CAICRTGGQETQYF. CDR3 nucleotide sequence: TGTGCCATCTGTAGGACAGGGGGTCAAGAGACCCAGTACTTC. The chain employs TRBV10-3 and TRBJ2-5, with TRBD1 identical over 10 bases. The CDR3 spans 14 residues. Germline CDR1 and CDR2: ENHRY and SYGVKD. V gave up 8 bases and J gave up 2 bases; unmatched junction bases: 5.

This rearrangement joins TRBV6-5 to TRBJ2-3; D is ambiguous. Trimming cost V 7 bases and J 10 bases, with 15 bases left between them. CDR3 length: 12 amino acids. Germline V lookup: CDR1 MNHEY, CDR2 SVGAGI. The DNA for the CDR3 is TGTGCCAGCAAGTCGATAGGAGTAGCGCAGTATTTT. This gives the protein CASKSIGVAQYF.